These 5 T cell receptor beta chains were sequenced from one sample in a study of cytomegalovirus exposure and HLA in healthy donors. It was with 60 Vbeta and 13 Jbeta primers that the PCR ran. TCRdb keeps only in-frame clones here, not all; method: immunoSEQ multiplex PCR. This sample has roughly 90,000 clones, with about four fifths found just once. Material: PBMCs. The receptors come from a man between 18 and 29 years old in good health and CMV-seronegative.

This clone was seen a single time. The chain has TRBV5-1 and TRBJ2-1; 14 nucleotides match TRBD2. Germline-derived CDR1 and CDR2 are SGHRS and YFSETQ. V shed 5 bases, J shed 5 bases, and the junction held 6 bases outside the gene matches. The CDR3 loop spans 16 amino acids. The CDR3 region is CASSWTSGRNNNEQFF. The CDR3 DNA reads TGCGCCAGCAGTTGGACTAGCGGGAGGAATAACAATGAGCAGTTCTTC.

The DNA for the CDR3 is TGTGCCTGCAAGGGGCCCCTTCAAGAGACCCAGTACTTC. This codes for CACKGPLQETQYF. The rearrangement uses TRBV30 and TRBJ2-5, with D possibly TRBD1 on 5 matching bases. The CDR3 runs 13 residues. Germline V CDR1 and CDR2: GTSNPN, SVGIG (reference sequence). Trimming cost V 6 bases and J 2 bases, with 13 bases left between them.

V and J are TRBV7-9 and TRBJ1-2; 7 bases are a match to TRBD1. The CDR3 sequence is 14 residues long. The J segment lost 7 bases and the V segment lost 5 bases, leaving 10 bases of the junction unmatched. Germline V gene sequence: CDR1 SEHNR, CDR2 FQNEAQ (reference sequence). The CDR3 DNA is TGTGCCAGCAGCCGTTCGACAGGGATTGGTGGCTACACCTTC. This translates into CASSRSTGIGGYTF.

The chain combines TRBV9 with TRBJ1-6; weak D call: TRBD1 (6 bases). CDR3 length: 15 amino acids. Trimming cost V 0 bases and J 7 bases, with 11 bases left between them. Per germline, CDR1 SGDLS and CDR2 YYNGEE. The CDR3 is CASSVARGANSPLHF. CDR3 coding DNA: TGTGCCAGCAGCGTAGCTCGGGGGGCGAATTCACCCCTCCACTTT.

This chain connects TRBV11-3 to TRBJ2-5; D is perhaps TRBD1 (6 bases). V was clipped by 2 bases and J by 2 bases, with 12 bases between them. The CDR3 runs 15 residues. Germline V gene sequence: CDR1 SGHNT, CDR2 YENEEA. CDR3 sequence reads: CASSLNWGQQETQYF. CDR3 DNA: TGTGCCAGCAGCTTAAACTGGGGGCAGCAAGAGACCCAGTACTTC.